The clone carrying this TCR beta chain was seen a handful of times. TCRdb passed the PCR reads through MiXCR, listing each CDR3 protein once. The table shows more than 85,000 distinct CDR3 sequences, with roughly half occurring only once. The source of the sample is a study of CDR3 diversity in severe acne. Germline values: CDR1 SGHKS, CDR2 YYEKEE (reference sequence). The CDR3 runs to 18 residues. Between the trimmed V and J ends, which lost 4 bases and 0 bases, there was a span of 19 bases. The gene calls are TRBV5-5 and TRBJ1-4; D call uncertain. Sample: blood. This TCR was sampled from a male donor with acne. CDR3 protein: CASSLGLSWPPTNEKLFF. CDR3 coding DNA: TGTGCCAGCAGCCTAGGCCTTTCCTGGCCTCCAACTAATGAAAAACTGTTTTTT.